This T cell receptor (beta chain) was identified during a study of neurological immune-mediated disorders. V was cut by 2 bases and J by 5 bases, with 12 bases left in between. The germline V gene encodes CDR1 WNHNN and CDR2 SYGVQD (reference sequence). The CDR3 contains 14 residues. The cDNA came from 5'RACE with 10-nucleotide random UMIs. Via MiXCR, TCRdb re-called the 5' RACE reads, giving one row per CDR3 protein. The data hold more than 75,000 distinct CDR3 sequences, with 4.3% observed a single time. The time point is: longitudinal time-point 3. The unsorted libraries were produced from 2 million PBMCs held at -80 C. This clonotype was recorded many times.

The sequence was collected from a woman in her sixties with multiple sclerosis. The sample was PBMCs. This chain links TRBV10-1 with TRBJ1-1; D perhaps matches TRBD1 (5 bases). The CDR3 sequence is CASSETGEGTEAFF. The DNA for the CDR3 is TGCGCCAGCAGTGAGACAGGCGAGGGGACTGAAGCTTTCTTT.